The 27 T cell receptor beta chains listed next were all sequenced from one sample in a study of cytomegalovirus exposure and HLA in healthy donors. Primers: 60 Vbeta forward and 13 Jbeta reverse. Measured with immunoSEQ multiplex PCR; TCRdb has only the in-frame clones, and not every one. The data show around 99,000 clones, over 75% seen once. The sequencing sample was made of PBMCs. These receptors were collected from a man aged 50-59 years in good health and CMV-seropositive.

The chain links TRBV6-5 to TRBJ2-3; tentative D call: TRBD2 (8 bases). V was pared by 4 bases and J by 0 bases, with 14 bases between. CDR3 size: 16 residues. CDR1 is MNHEY, CDR2 SVGAGI, per germline. This CDR3 reads CASSFAGGQSTDTQYF. The DNA for the CDR3 is TGTGCCAGCAGTTTTGCGGGGGGACAGAGCACAGATACGCAGTATTTT.

V and J are TRBV28 and TRBJ2-7; 7 bases map to TRBD1. Germline V CDR1 and CDR2: MDHEN, SYDVKM. There are 14 residues in the CDR3. Losses at the gene ends were 7 bases for V and 0 bases for J; bases not matched to a gene: 6. The chain's CDR3 is CASNPTGSSYEQYF. DNA of the CDR3: TGTGCCAGCAACCCGACAGGGAGCTCCTACGAGCAGTACTTC.

V is TRBV12-5 and J is TRBJ1-3; weak D call: TRBD1 (5 bases). V shed 6 bases and J shed 1 base, with 16 bases lying between them. The length of the CDR3 is 16 residues. Per germline, CDR1 LGHNT and CDR2 FRNRAP. The CDR3 reads CASGPRLTVSGNTIYF. As DNA, the CDR3 is TGTGCTAGTGGCCCGAGGTTGACAGTTTCTGGAAACACCATATATTTT.

The V call is TRBV19, the J call TRBJ2-3, with D possibly being TRBD2 (5 bases). The CDR3 extends over 14 amino acids. Between the trimmed V and J ends, which lost 3 bases and 7 bases, there was a span of 14 bases. In germline, CDR1 is LNHDA, CDR2 SQIVND (reference sequence). The CDR3 region is CASSIPGVANTQYF. In DNA form, the CDR3 reads TGTGCCAGTAGTATCCCCGGGGTAGCGAATACGCAGTATTTT. The entire variable domain, with the rest obtained from reference TRBV19 and TRBJ2-3, is as follows: DGGITQSPKYLFRKEGQNVTLSCEQNLNHDAMYWYRQDPGQGLRLIYYSQIVNDFQKGDIAEGYSVSREKKESFPLTVTSAQKNPTAFYLCASSIPGVANTQYFGPGTRLTVL.

This chain links TRBV19 with TRBJ1-3; 8 nucleotides line up with TRBD1. The CDR3 contains 14 residues. Losses at the gene ends were 6 bases for V and 3 bases for J; bases not matched to a gene: 4. From germline, CDR1 is LNHDA and CDR2 SQIVND (reference sequence). The CDR3 sequence is CASRGQGGGNTIYF. The DNA of the CDR3 is TGTGCCAGTAGAGGACAGGGTGGTGGAAACACCATATATTTT.

The chain has TRBV30 and TRBJ2-7; the D is unclear. Germline V gene sequence: CDR1 GTSNPN, CDR2 SVGIG (reference sequence). The CDR3 length is 13 residues. V was shortened by 0 bases and J by 2 bases, with 8 bases between the two germline ends. This CDR3 reads CAWSVQQAYEQYF. The CDR3 nucleotides read TGTGCCTGGAGTGTACAGCAGGCCTACGAGCAGTACTTC.

The rearrangement links TRBV10-2 to TRBJ2-3; 8 nucleotides line up with TRBD1. Germline CDR1 reads WSHSY; CDR2 reads SAAADI. This CDR3 is 16 amino acids long. V shed 3 bases and J 2 bases; nucleotides not matched to a gene: 7. The CDR3 DNA follows: TGCGCCAGCAGTGAACGGACAGGGATATCCACAGATACGCAGTATTTT. Translation gives CASSERTGISTDTQYF.

The chain joins TRBV4-2 to TRBJ1-1; D not certain. V gave up 1 base and J gave up 4 bases, with 4 bases separating them. CDR1 is LGHNA and CDR2 is YNFKEQ in the germline V gene. The CDR3 spans 12 residues. The CDR3 protein is CASSQGSTEAFF. DNA of the CDR3: TGTGCCAGCAGCCAAGGCAGCACTGAAGCTTTCTTT.

The rearrangement links TRBV19 to TRBJ1-5, with 7 bases aligning to TRBD1. CDR1 and CDR2 from the germline V gene are LNHDA and SQIVND (reference sequence). V trimming: 2 bases; J trimming: 0 bases; junction bases outside the gene matches: 4. The CDR3 has 16 residues. CDR3 in DNA: TGTGCCAGTAGTATAACAGGGGTTAATAGCAATCAGCCCCAGCATTTT. Protein sequence: CASSITGVNSNQPQHF.

V usage is TRBV4-2 and J usage is TRBJ2-3, with 8 nucleotides matching TRBD2. J gave up 4 bases and V 2 bases, and 8 bases lay outside the gene matches. This CDR3 has 16 residues. CDR1 is LGHNA and CDR2 is YNFKEQ in the germline V gene. The CDR3 reads CASSQLRGGRADTQYF. CDR3 bases: TGTGCCAGCAGCCAACTACGGGGGGGCCGGGCAGATACGCAGTATTTT.

The V call is TRBV25-1, the J call TRBJ1-2; D uncertain. Germline CDR1 and CDR2: MGHDK and SYGVNS. This CDR3 spans 12 amino acids. V was trimmed by 4 bases and J by 6 bases, leaving 9 bases between them. CDR3 nucleotide sequence: TGTGCCAGCAGTGTATCTGGGCATGGCTACACCTTC. Protein product: CASSVSGHGYTF.

The CDR3 spells CASSAGLAGVNEQYF. CDR3 DNA: TGTGCCAGCAGCGCGGGACTAGCGGGGGTGAACGAGCAGTACTTC. The rearrangement joins TRBV9 to TRBJ2-7, with 14 bases that match TRBD2. The V gene end was trimmed by 3 bases and the J gene end by 5 bases; junction bases not matched to a gene: 4. The CDR3 is made up of 15 amino acids. From germline, CDR1 is SGDLS and CDR2 YYNGEE.

The chain has TRBV27 and TRBJ2-7, with TRBD1 identical over 11 bases. The CDR3 is 15 residues long. J gave up 6 bases and V 3 bases, and 7 bases lay outside the gene matches. Germline V gene sequence: CDR1 MNHEY, CDR2 SMNVEV (reference sequence). CDR3 loop: CASSFDRTGGSEQYF. DNA of the CDR3: TGTGCCAGCAGTTTTGATAGGACAGGGGGCTCCGAGCAGTACTTC.

This sequence joins TRBV6-1 and TRBJ1-4; TRBD1 matches at 9 bases. The CDR3 is 15 amino acids. Trimming took 2 bases from V and 3 from J; bases not matched to a gene: 1. Germline V gene sequence: CDR1 MNHNS, CDR2 SASEGT. This CDR3 is CASSENRGPNEKLFF. The CDR3 DNA sequence: TGTGCCAGCAGTGAAAACAGGGGGCCTAATGAAAAACTGTTTTTT.

This chain joins TRBV2 and TRBJ2-7; TRBD2 aligns across 8 bases. CDR3 size: 15 residues. CDR1 is SNHLY, CDR2 FYNNEI, per germline. The V and J ends lost 7 bases and 1 base, in that order; junction bases with no gene match: 9. The CDR3 here is CASTSGGPSSYEQYF. The CDR3 bases are TGTGCCAGCACCTCGGGAGGGCCATCATCCTACGAGCAGTACTTC.

The CDR3 nucleotides are TGCGCCAGCAGCCCTTTTGGACAGGCCAACTCTGGAAACACCATATATTTT. It yields the protein CASSPFGQANSGNTIYF. The genes are TRBV4-1 and TRBJ1-3, with 7 bases lining up with TRBD1. Unmatched junction bases numbered 9, after V lost 4 bases and J lost 0 bases. The germline gives CDR1 MGHRA, CDR2 YSYEKL. The CDR3 totals 17 residues.

The chain couples TRBV29-1 to TRBJ2-5; 7 bases are a match to TRBD1. V shed 4 bases and J 5 bases; nucleotides not matched to a gene: 7. CDR1 and CDR2 from the germline V gene are SQVTM and ANQGSEA. This CDR3 comprises 13 residues. CDR3 coding DNA: TGCAGCGTTGGGGTGACAGGGTTGGAGACCCAGTACTTC. As protein: CSVGVTGLETQYF.

About this clone: An end of the junction does not agree with germline; a read error may underlie this. The chain joins TRBV6-5 to TRBJ1-2; TRBD1 aligns across 11 bases. The CDR3 has 14 residues. CDR1 MNHEY and CDR2 SVGAGI come from the germline V gene. The CDR3 bases are TGTGCCAGCACCCCGGACAGGGGGCAGGGTGGCTACCCCTTC. Its protein product is CASTPDRGQGGYPF.

This chain's CDR3 is CASSVRQVNTGELFF. The CDR3 coding sequence is TGTGCCAGCAGCGTAAGACAGGTTAACACCGGGGAGCTGTTTTTT. V gene TRBV9 combines with J gene TRBJ2-2, with TRBD1 as a possible D gene (6 bases). The CDR3 runs 15 residues. CDR1 is SGDLS, CDR2 YYNGEE, per germline. The V and J ends lost 1 base and 2 bases respectively, with 9 bases between them.

CDR3 bases: TGTGCCAGCAACACCCTAACGGGCGAGCAGTACTTC. It translates to CASNTLTGEQYF. This chain links TRBV27 with TRBJ2-7; no definite D call. V dropped 7 bases and J dropped 6 bases, with 13 bases sitting between them. This CDR3 region has 12 residues. The germline CDR1 and CDR2 sequences are MNHEY and SMNVEV (reference sequence).

This chain links TRBV5-1 with TRBJ1-1; D possibly corresponds to TRBD1 (6 bases). Trimming pared 0 bases from V and 5 bases from J, leaving 14 bases between. The CDR3 length is 15 residues. Germline V gene lookup returns CDR1 SGHRS and CDR2 YFSETQ. This CDR3 reads CASSLGVQGGTEAFF. The DNA for the CDR3 is TGCGCCAGCAGCTTGGGGGTACAGGGTGGGACTGAAGCTTTCTTT.

This rearrangement joins TRBV21-1 to TRBJ2-7; the table's D call TRBD1 went unverified against the DNA. TRBV21-1 is tagged as a pseudogene. CDR3 length equals 14 residues. The CDR3 spells CASSSRDRVYEQYF. CDR3 nucleotides: TGTGCCAGCAGCTCCCGGGACAGGGTGTACGAGCAGTACTTC.

This chain uses TRBV5-3 with TRBJ1-5, with D unresolved. TRBV5-3 falls under the ORF class, with uncertain function. Between the trimmed V and J ends, which lost 4 bases and 3 bases, there was a span of 23 bases. CDR3 length equals 18 residues. CDR3 sequence: CARSRVDRTRGPNQPQHF. CDR3 nucleotides: TGTGCCAGAAGCCGAGTGGATCGAACCCGAGGGCCCAATCAGCCCCAGCATTTT.

This chain joins TRBV4-3 and TRBJ1-2; D unresolved. V was trimmed by 0 bases and J by 5 bases, leaving 13 bases between them. CDR3 length: 15 residues. CDR1 and CDR2 from the germline V gene are LGHNA and YSLEER. In DNA, the CDR3 is TGCGCCAGCAGCCAAGATCGACTCCCGGGGTATGGCTACACCTTC. Protein sequence: CASSQDRLPGYGYTF.

The chain uses TRBV7-9 and TRBJ2-3; tentatively, D is TRBD1 (5 bases). From germline, CDR1 is SEHNR and CDR2 FQNEAQ (reference sequence). The V and J ends lost 2 bases and 1 base respectively, with 10 bases between them. This CDR3 is built from 15 residues. The CDR3 DNA reads TGTGCCAGCAGCTTATGGGTAGGGGGCACAGATACGCAGTATTTT. It encodes CASSLWVGGTDTQYF.

This chain uses TRBV15 with TRBJ2-5; 7 nucleotides align to TRBD2. The germline V gene has CDR1 LNHNV and CDR2 YYDKDF (reference sequence). The CDR3 totals 17 residues. V lost 0 bases to trimming and J lost 1 base; unmatched junction nucleotides: 8. Here the CDR3 DNA reads TGTGCCACCAGCAGAGATGGGGCGGGGGACTTCCAAGAGACCCAGTACTTC. This translates into CATSRDGAGDFQETQYF. The complete variable domain, with remaining parts taken from reference TRBV15 and TRBJ2-5, reads DAMVIQNPRYQVTQFGKPVTLSCSQTLNHNVMYWYQQKSSQAPKLLFHYYDKDFNNEADTPDNFQSRRPNTSFCFLDIRSPGLGDTAMYLCATSRDGAGDFQETQYFGPGTRLLVL.

The genes are TRBV6-1 and TRBJ2-2; a weak D match, TRBD2 (5 bases). The germline V gene has CDR1 MNHNS and CDR2 SASEGT. V was shortened by 7 bases and J by 4 bases, with 16 bases between the two germline ends. The CDR3 is 15 amino acids. The CDR3 coding sequence is TGTGCCAGCATTATCACCGGGAAAGCCACCGGGGAGCTGTTTTTT. Translated: CASIITGKATGELFF.